These T cell receptor beta chains were read from a single sample in a study of T cell responses to AZD1222 COVID-19 vaccine. The data were produced by immunoSEQ multiplex PCR, yet TCRdb's version contains in-frame clones alone and is incomplete. The repertoire holds 120,000 or so clones, with around 93% as singletons. The source was peripheral blood, collected on day 0 of AZD1222 vaccination. These TCRs come from an adult in good health. Both conserved end residues are part of each CDR3. The D gene is left open where the match is weak. Clone size is given for some rows only: seen once, a few or many times, or a class if the clone is expanded.

v_call	j_call	d_call	clone_size	cdr3_aa	cdr3_nt
TRBV10-3	TRBJ2-5	.	.	CAISVRVGETQYF	TGTGCCATCAGTGTAAGGGTTGGAGAGACCCAGTACTTC
TRBV18	TRBJ2-1	.	.	CASSIRHGTHSYNEQFF	TGTGCCAGCTCAATACGTCATGGGACTCACTCCTACAATGAGCAGTTCTTC
TRBV4-2	TRBJ1-4	TRBD1	.	CASSRGQGREKLFF	TGTGCCAGCAGCCGCGGACAGGGGCGCGAAAAACTGTTTTTT
TRBV18	TRBJ2-2	TRBD1	.	CASSPTTGGDTGELFF	TGTGCCAGCTCACCAACCACAGGGGGTGACACCGGGGAGCTGTTTTTT
TRBV29-1	TRBJ1-2	.	.	CSVGPRMNYGYTF	TGCAGCGTAGGGCCCCGTATGAACTATGGCTACACCTTC
TRBV2	TRBJ2-1	.	.	CASSVTGGEQFF	TGTGCCAGCAGTGTTACCGGTGGTGAGCAGTTCTTC
TRBV5-4	TRBJ1-1	.	.	CASSSGVPGTEAFF	TGTGCCAGCAGCTCTGGAGTCCCGGGGACTGAAGCTTTCTTT
TRBV6-5	TRBJ1-4	.	.	CASSYGRTTTNEKLFF	TGTGCCAGCAGTTACGGCCGCACAACAACTAATGAAAAACTGTTTTTT
TRBV7-2	TRBJ1-5	TRBD1	.	CASSLPGGHNQPQHF	TGTGCCAGCAGCTTACCAGGGGGCCACAATCAGCCCCAGCATTTT
TRBV10-3	TRBJ2-1	TRBD2	.	CAISGPGGGNEQFF	TGTGCCATCAGCGGACCGGGGGGTGGCAATGAGCAGTTCTTC
TRBV28	TRBJ1-4	TRBD1	.	CATWVGGQGAGGEKLFF	TGTGCCACCTGGGTAGGAGGACAGGGGGCCGGGGGTGAAAAACTGTTTTTT
TRBV7-9	TRBJ2-1	TRBD2	.	CASSSAIITPLRGNEQFF	TGTGCCAGCAGTTCCGCCATCATAACTCCTTTGCGGGGGAATGAGCAGTTCTTC
TRBV6-1	TRBJ2-1	.	.	CASSEVAGLNNEQFF	TGTGCCAGCAGTGAAGTGGCGGGACTGAACAATGAGCAGTTCTTC
TRBV18	TRBJ2-5	.	once	CASSGQQGPQETQYF	TGTGCCAGCTCAGGGCAACAGGGCCCCCAAGAGACCCAGTACTTC
TRBV7-3	TRBJ2-1	.	.	CASSSPAGNNEQFF	TGTGCCAGCAGCTCCCCCGCAGGGAACAATGAGCAGTTCTTC
TRBV5-1	TRBJ2-7	.	.	CASSSGAVEEQYF	TGCGCCAGCAGCTCAGGTGCCGTGGAGGAGCAGTACTTC
TRBV14	TRBJ2-7	.	.	CASSQGKANTSYEQYF	TGTGCCAGCAGCCAAGGAAAAGCGAACACCTCCTACGAGCAGTACTTC
TRBV7-8	TRBJ2-1	TRBD2	few	CASSPPGLPYNEQFF	TGTGCCAGCAGCCCTCCGGGACTACCCTACAATGAGCAGTTCTTC
TRBV14	TRBJ1-2	.	.	CASSQGQDYGYTF	TGTGCCAGCAGCCAAGGCCAGGACTATGGCTACACCTTC
TRBV5-1	TRBJ1-2	.	once	CASSFSGGEDYGYTF	TGCGCCAGCAGCTTTTCTGGGGGCGAAGACTATGGCTACACCTTC
TRBV29-1	TRBJ1-1	.	.	CSGLRGVNTEAFF	TGCAGCGGATTGAGGGGAGTGAACACTGAAGCTTTCTTT
TRBV19	TRBJ2-1	TRBD2	once	CASRPLGTTDNEQFF	TGTGCCAGTAGACCCCTCGGGACTACTGACAATGAGCAGTTCTTC
TRBV6-2/TRBV6-3	TRBJ2-7	.	once	CASSLGQAYSYEQYF	TGTGCCAGCAGTCTAGGGCAGGCTTACTCCTACGAGCAGTACTTC
TRBV5-1	TRBJ2-7	TRBD1	.	CASTQGTGSYEQYF	TGCGCCAGCACCCAAGGGACAGGGTCCTACGAGCAGTACTTC
TRBV27	TRBJ1-1	TRBD1	.	CASRETGGPEAFF	TGTGCCAGCAGGGAGACAGGGGGGCCTGAAGCTTTCTTT
TRBV5-1	TRBJ2-5	TRBD2	.	CASSLAPTSYRVQETQYF	TGCGCCAGCAGCTTGGCCCCGACTAGCTATCGGGTACAAGAGACCCAGTACTTC
TRBV7-8	TRBJ2-5	.	.	CASSLGRRTQETQYF	TGTGCCAGCAGCTTGGGGCGGAGGACCCAAGAGACCCAGTACTTC
TRBV12-5	TRBJ2-5	TRBD2	once	CASGLVTSGRQVRETQYF	TGTGCTAGTGGTTTGGTCACGAGCGGGAGGCAAGTTCGGGAGACCCAGTACTTC
TRBV6-2/TRBV6-3	TRBJ2-7	.	.	CASSLGGEIYEQYF	TGTGCCAGCAGTTTAGGGGGAGAGATCTACGAGCAGTACTTC
TRBV27	TRBJ2-5	.	.	CASSYGVPILQETQYF	TGTGCCAGCAGTTACGGGGTCCCGATCCTTCAAGAGACCCAGTACTTC
TRBV15	TRBJ2-3	TRBD1	.	CATSTLQGVGTQYF	TGTGCCACCAGTACTCTACAGGGGGTGGGTACGCAGTATTTT
TRBV6-5	TRBJ1-6	.	.	CASQRQIDNSPLHF	TGTGCCAGCCAGAGACAGATCGATAATTCACCCCTCCACTTT
TRBV7-9	TRBJ1-5	TRBD1	.	CASSLRDRSWARDQPQHF	TGTGCCAGCAGCTTACGGGACAGGTCATGGGCTCGGGATCAGCCCCAGCATTTT
TRBV4-2	TRBJ2-5	TRBD2	.	CASSQDREGQETQYF	TGTGCCAGCAGCCAAGATCGGGAGGGCCAAGAGACCCAGTACTTC